The 8 T cell receptor beta chains reported below all come from one sample, sequenced in a study of T cells after yellow fever vaccination. TCRdb itself ran the 5' RACE reads through MiXCR, one entry per CDR3 protein. The table lists 200,000 to 300,000 distinct CDR3 sequences, approximately 13% of them singletons. Sequencing used CD4+ T cells sorted from PBMCs, obtained 45 days after the yellow fever booster vaccination. These TCRs come from a man aged 25 to 40 who received the YFV17D yellow fever vaccine.

This chain connects TRBV18 to TRBJ1-2; 7 bases fit TRBD1. This CDR3 spans 15 amino acids. V trimming: 6 bases; J trimming: 1 base; junction bases outside the gene matches: 8. Germline V gene sequence: CDR1 KGHSH, CDR2 LQKENI. The chain's CDR3 is CASSPDRALNYGYTF. The CDR3 bases are TGTGCCAGCTCTCCTGACAGGGCCCTTAACTATGGCTACACCTTC.

This chain connects TRBV11-2 to TRBJ1-2; a weak D match, TRBD1 (5 bases). V lost 0 bases to trimming and J lost 6 bases, with 14 bases between them. The CDR3 runs 15 residues. Per the germline V gene, CDR1 is SGHAT and CDR2 is FQNNGV. The CDR3: CASSLESGAENGYTF. CDR3 DNA sequence: TGTGCCAGCAGCTTAGAATCCGGGGCTGAAAATGGCTACACCTTC.

The rearrangement uses TRBV7-2 and TRBJ2-7, with TRBD1 identical over 9 bases. The CDR3 sequence is 16 residues long. Unmatched junction bases numbered 11, after V lost 5 bases and J lost 3 bases. CDR1 SGHTA and CDR2 FQGNSA come from the germline V gene. The CDR3 coding sequence is TGTGCCAGCAGCGTCCGGGACAGGGCTTTTTTCTACGAGCAGTACTTC. This codes for CASSVRDRAFFYEQYF.

J is TRBJ2-7 and V is TRBV18; 14 bases fit TRBD2. The V gene end was trimmed by 6 bases and the J gene end by 4 bases; junction bases not matched to a gene: 11. This CDR3 comprises 17 residues. The V gene's germline CDR1 is KGHSH and CDR2 LQKENI. This chain's CDR3 is CASSKGEGLAGAYEQYF. CDR3 nucleotides: TGTGCCAGCTCGAAAGGGGAGGGACTAGCGGGAGCTTACGAGCAGTACTTC.

This clonotype was counted a few times. The rearrangement joins TRBV5-6 to TRBJ1-2, with no clear D. Per the germline V gene, CDR1 is SGHDT and CDR2 is YYEEEE. The CDR3 covers 15 residues. The V end was cut by 4 bases, the J end by 1 base, with 14 bases between. In DNA form, the CDR3 reads TGTGCCAGCAGCCAAGCCCTCCAAGATAACTATGGCTACACCTTC. Translation: CASSQALQDNYGYTF. The variable domain in full, completed from reference TRBV5-6 and TRBJ1-2, reads DAGVTQSPTHLIKTRGQQVTLRCSPKSGHDTVSWYQQALGQGPQFIFQYYEEEERQRGNFPDRFSGHQFPNYSSELNVNALLLGDSALYLCASSQALQDNYGYTFGSGTRLTVV.

This rearrangement joins TRBV28 to TRBJ2-1; 7 bases are a match to TRBD2. J gave up 4 bases and V 6 bases, and 9 bases lay outside the gene matches. This CDR3 is built from 15 residues. Per the germline V gene, CDR1 is MDHEN and CDR2 is SYDVKM. CDR3 coding DNA: TGTGCCAGCAGGTTGGCGGGGGAGGGATACAATGAGCAGTTCTTC. Translating it yields CASRLAGEGYNEQFF.

This clonotype was observed a handful of times. The gene calls are TRBV20-1 and TRBJ1-1; D not certain. This CDR3 is built from 11 residues. Germline loops: CDR1 DFQATT, CDR2 SNEGSKA (reference sequence). The V end lost 2 bases, the J end lost 6 bases, and 7 bases lay between the germline ends. This chain's CDR3 is CSARIGAEAFF. The CDR3 DNA sequence: TGCAGTGCTAGAATTGGGGCTGAAGCTTTCTTT.

This clonotype turned up a few times. This chain links TRBV19 with TRBJ2-1; D unclear. The CDR3 is made up of 12 amino acids. Deletions cut 4 bases from V and 8 bases from J, with 9 bases between. CDR1 and CDR2 (germline): LNHDA, SQIVND (reference sequence). CDR3 residues: CASSTNSYEQFF. In DNA, the CDR3 is TGTGCCAGTAGTACCAACAGCTATGAGCAGTTCTTC.